Following are 29 T cell receptor beta chains from one sample sequenced in a study of blood T cell repertoires in COVID-19. The assay was immunoSEQ multiplex PCR, and TCRdb's table has in-frame clones only and misses some. This sample has under 200,000 clones, with approximately 80% found just once. Sequencing used PBMCs or T cells enriched from blood (not recorded which). These receptors were collected from an older woman who had recovered from COVID-19.

This clone was detected many times. This chain joins TRBV4-2 and TRBJ2-7, with 9 bases aligning to TRBD2. Trimming took 0 bases from V and 1 from J; bases not matched to a gene: 13. Germline CDR1 and CDR2: LGHNA and YNFKEQ. This CDR3 contains 19 residues. CDR3 DNA: TGTGCCAGCAGCCAAGAAATAGCGGGGGATAGGAGGACATCCTACGAGCAGTACTTC. Its translation: CASSQEIAGDRRTSYEQYF.

The chain recombines TRBV3-1 (or the pseudogene TRBV3-2) with TRBJ2-3, with 11 positions matching TRBD2. Unmatched junction bases numbered 6, after V lost 1 base and J lost 0 bases. Germline assignment: CDR1 LGHDT and CDR2 YNNKEL (reference sequence). CDR3 length equals 18 residues. CDR3: CASSQVGSGGASTDTQYF. The CDR3 DNA follows: TGTGCCAGCAGCCAAGTGGGTAGCGGGGGGGCTAGCACAGATACGCAGTATTTT.

The V and J genes are TRBV5-1 and TRBJ1-5, with D uncertain. The ends were cut back, 0 bases at V and 7 bases at J, with 11 bases in the middle. CDR1 is SGHRS and CDR2 is YFSETQ in the germline V gene. CDR3 length: 14 amino acids. The chain's CDR3 is CASSLVPGGQPQHF. CDR3 DNA: TGCGCCAGCAGCTTGGTTCCGGGTGGCCAGCCCCAGCATTTT.

This chain uses TRBV9 with TRBJ2-5; a possible D gene is TRBD1 (7 bases). V shed 1 base and J shed 3 bases, with 19 bases lying between them. Germline V lookup: CDR1 SGDLS, CDR2 YYNGEE. The length of the CDR3 is 17 residues. In DNA, the CDR3 is TGTGCCAGCAGCGTAACCCCGGGCAGGGGGACTGAAGAGACCCAGTACTTC. This codes for CASSVTPGRGTEETQYF.

The chain is built from TRBV28 and TRBJ2-7; D is uncertain. The CDR3 extends over 14 amino acids. V lost 6 bases to trimming and J lost 1 base, with 13 bases between them. Germline V gene lookup returns CDR1 MDHEN and CDR2 SYDVKM. CDR3 DNA: TGTGCCAGCAGGGAGCAGTCCCTTTCCTACGAGCAGTACTTC. Protein product: CASREQSLSYEQYF.

This chain joins TRBV5-4 and TRBJ2-5; 9 positions agree with TRBD2. V lost 0 bases, J lost 5 bases, and 11 bases stayed unmatched. There are 17 residues in the CDR3. CDR1 and CDR2 from the germline V gene are SGHNT and YYREEE (reference sequence). In DNA, the CDR3 is TGTGCCAGCAGCTTGGCTTCTAGCGGGGCGATTGGGGAGACCCAGTACTTC. Translation gives CASSLASSGAIGETQYF.

The chain carries TRBV25-1 and TRBJ1-2; the match to TRBD1 covers 9 bases. Germline V CDR1 and CDR2: MGHDK, SYGVNS. Trimming took 5 bases from V and 6 from J; bases not matched to a gene: 7. The CDR3 is 14 amino acids. CDR3 coding DNA: TGTGCCAGCAGTAGGGACAGGGCGTTAGATGGCTACACCTTC. Its protein is CASSRDRALDGYTF.

The chain carries TRBV4-2 and TRBJ2-1, with 7 bases identical to TRBD2. With 0 bases clipped from V and 1 base from J, the junction kept 3 bases outside the gene matches. The CDR3 sequence is 16 residues long. Germline V gene sequence: CDR1 LGHNA, CDR2 YNFKEQ. CDR3 in amino acids: CASSQEASGSYNEQFF. CDR3 sequence (DNA): TGTGCCAGCAGCCAAGAGGCTAGCGGTTCCTACAATGAGCAGTTCTTC.

The gene calls are TRBV9 and TRBJ1-6; a possible D gene is TRBD1 (5 bases). V shed 3 bases and J shed 9 bases, with 19 bases lying between them. Germline V gene sequence: CDR1 SGDLS, CDR2 YYNGEE. CDR3 length: 16 amino acids. The CDR3 sequence is CASSAQSRVYASPLHF. Here the CDR3 DNA reads TGTGCCAGCAGCGCCCAAAGCAGGGTCTACGCTTCACCCCTCCACTTT. The full variable domain, its missing parts supplied by reference TRBV9 and TRBJ1-6, is DSGVTQTPKHLITATGQRVTLRCSPRSGDLSVYWYQQSLDQGLQFLIQYYNGEERAKGNILERFSAQQFPDLHSELNLSSLELGDSALYFCASSAQSRVYASPLHFGNGTRLTVT.

This clone has only one observation. V is TRBV9 and J is TRBJ1-2, with D unresolved. The CDR3 has 15 amino acids. The ends were cut back, 4 bases at V and 4 bases at J, with 17 bases in the middle. Germline CDR1 reads SGDLS; CDR2 reads YYNGEE. This CDR3 reads CASSPRESMGYGYTF. The CDR3 bases are TGTGCCAGCAGCCCCCGGGAGTCTATGGGCTATGGCTACACCTTC.

The V gene is TRBV11-2, the J gene TRBJ1-5; the match to TRBD1 covers 10 bases. Germline CDR1 SGHAT, CDR2 FQNNGV. The V and J ends lost 5 bases and 4 bases, in that order; junction bases with no gene match: 5. The CDR3 is made up of 15 amino acids. The CDR3 is CASSMGQGTNQPQHF. The CDR3 nucleotides read TGTGCCAGCAGCATGGGACAGGGGACTAATCAGCCCCAGCATTTT.

The chain couples TRBV19 to TRBJ2-3, with TRBD2 matching over 8 bases. Trimming at V came to 7 bases and at J to 0 bases, leaving 6 bases not matched to a gene. Per the germline V gene, CDR1 is LNHDA and CDR2 is SQIVND (reference sequence). The length of the CDR3 is 15 residues. CDR3 bases: TGTGCCAGTACCCCACGGGGGGGTAGCACAGATACGCAGTATTTT. Translated: CASTPRGGSTDTQYF.

Remarks on this clone: Its ends do not fully match the called genes, so a read error is possible. J is TRBJ1-1 and V is TRBV6-1, with D possibly matching TRBD1 (5 bases). In germline, CDR1 is MNHNS, CDR2 SASEGT. The CDR3 has 13 residues. The DNA of the CDR3 is TGTGCCAGCCGTGACACAGGTTACACTGAAGCTTTCTTT. Translated: CASRDTGYTEAFF.

The rearrangement links TRBV4-1 to TRBJ2-1, with D tentatively TRBD2 (6 bases). This CDR3 region has 14 residues. Germline loops: CDR1 MGHRA, CDR2 YSYEKL. V lost 3 bases to trimming and J lost 5 bases, with 11 bases between them. In DNA, the CDR3 is TGCGCCAGCAGCCACCCGGGACTCAACAATGAGCAGTTCTTC. It is translated as CASSHPGLNNEQFF.

This clone has a handful of counts. The chain recombines TRBV30 with TRBJ1-6; tentative D call: TRBD1 (6 bases). The CDR3 contains 14 residues. V gave up 0 bases and J gave up 8 bases, with 11 bases separating them. Germline CDR1 is GTSNPN and CDR2 is SVGIG (reference sequence). The CDR3 DNA is TGTGCCTGGAGTGTACGCCCAGGGGATTCACCCCTCCACTTT. Translating gives CAWSVRPGDSPLHF.

V usage is TRBV14 and J usage is TRBJ2-7; D is uncertain. Trimming removed 4 bases from V and 7 bases from J, with 17 bases in between. CDR3 length equals 14 residues. Germline lookup yields CDR1 SGHDN and CDR2 FVKESK. In DNA form, the CDR3 reads TGTGCCAGCAGCCCCGTTTATGGCACGAAAGAGCAGTACTTC. It specifies CASSPVYGTKEQYF.

This chain connects TRBV12-3 or TRBV12-4 to TRBJ1-2; D remains ambiguous. The CDR3 consists of 13 residues. V shed 2 bases and J shed 8 bases, with 12 bases lying between them. The CDR3 reads CASSLTGVDGYTF. The CDR3 DNA is TGTGCCAGCAGTTTAACCGGGGTCGACGGCTACACCTTC.

This clone was detected once. The rearrangement links TRBV18 to TRBJ1-2; D may be TRBD1 (6 bases). The CDR3 has 14 amino acids. The V gene's germline CDR1 is KGHSH and CDR2 LQKENI. Trimming took 3 bases from V and 8 from J, leaving 16 bases between them. The CDR3 loop is CASSPRDRPEGYTF. The CDR3 DNA is TGTGCCAGCTCACCCAGAGACAGGCCGGAGGGCTACACCTTC.

For the CDR3, the DNA is TGCGCCAGCAGCCAAGGACTGTCCTCCTACGAGCAGTACTTC. It encodes CASSQGLSSYEQYF. This rearrangement joins TRBV4-1 to TRBJ2-7; D remains ambiguous. There are 14 residues in the CDR3. Germline CDR1 MGHRA, CDR2 YSYEKL. The V and J ends lost 1 base and 0 bases respectively, with 7 bases between them.

The chain employs TRBV5-4 and TRBJ1-1; D possibly corresponds to TRBD1 (6 bases). CDR1 is SGHNT, CDR2 YYREEE, per germline (reference sequence). This CDR3 comprises 14 residues. The V gene lost 1 base and the J gene lost 11 bases, with 18 bases spanning the gap. CDR3 sequence: CASSLPWDTQHAFF. Here the CDR3 DNA reads TGTGCCAGCAGCTTGCCTTGGGACACTCAACATGCTTTCTTT. The variable domain in full, with the rest retrieved from reference TRBV5-4 and TRBJ1-1, is ETGVTQSPTHLIKTRGQQVTLRCSSQSGHNTVSWYQQALGQGPQFIFQYYREEENGRGNFPPRFSGLQFPNYSSELNVNALELDDSALYLCASSLPWDTQHAFFGQGTRLTVV.

Only a few counts were recorded for this clone. This chain uses TRBV6-4 with TRBJ2-3, with D perhaps matching TRBD2 (6 bases). The CDR3 extends over 16 amino acids. The V gene's germline CDR1 is MRHNA and CDR2 SNTAGT. V lost 2 bases and J 1 base, leaving 13 bases between the germline ends. The CDR3 DNA follows: TGTGCCAGCAGTGACGGGTCGGGGGACGGCACAGATACGCAGTATTTT. Protein product: CASSDGSGDGTDTQYF.

The V call is TRBV19, the J call TRBJ1-5; 8 bases line up with TRBD1. The trim removed 3 bases at V and 3 bases at J, leaving 4 bases unmatched. CDR3 length: 15 residues. The V gene's germline CDR1 is LNHDA and CDR2 SQIVND (reference sequence). DNA for the CDR3: TGTGCCAGTAGTATGGCAGGGGGCTTCAATCAGCCCCAGCATTTT. It is translated as CASSMAGGFNQPQHF.

V gene TRBV5-1 combines with J gene TRBJ1-2; 8 positions match TRBD1. CDR1 and CDR2 from the germline V gene are SGHRS and YFSETQ. CDR3 length: 14 amino acids. The V and J ends lost 3 bases and 5 bases, in that order; junction bases with no gene match: 6. Here the CDR3 DNA reads TGCGCCAGCAGCTCCACCGGGACAGGTTATGGCTACACCTTC. Translating gives CASSSTGTGYGYTF.

CDR3: CASSLVYGGGEKLFF. The DNA of the CDR3 is TGTGCCAGCAGCTTAGTATATGGGGGCGGTGAAAAACTGTTTTTT. The chain recombines TRBV7-9 with TRBJ1-4; tentative D call: TRBD1 (6 bases). Deletions cut 1 base from V and 7 bases from J, with 13 bases between. The CDR3 covers 15 residues. Germline CDR1 reads SEHNR; CDR2 reads FQNEAQ (reference sequence).

This clone showed up many times. V gene TRBV4-2 combines with J gene TRBJ2-1; tentative D call: TRBD2 (5 bases). V was cut by 0 bases and J by 8 bases, with 17 bases left in between. Germline V gene lookup returns CDR1 LGHNA and CDR2 YNFKEQ. This CDR3 is 16 amino acids long. CDR3 in amino acids: CASSQEESSRSHEQFF. The CDR3 DNA follows: TGTGCCAGCAGCCAAGAGGAATCTAGCCGGTCCCATGAGCAGTTCTTC.

The rearrangement joins TRBV7-2 to TRBJ1-6; 9 bases are shared with TRBD1. With V trimmed by 5 bases and J by 3 bases, 14 bases remained unmatched. There are 19 residues in the CDR3. Germline V lookup: CDR1 SGHTA, CDR2 FQGNSA. CDR3 sequence reads: CASSPRQGEGPFYNSPLHF. CDR3 nucleotide sequence: TGTGCCAGCAGCCCCCGACAGGGGGAAGGGCCCTTCTATAATTCACCCCTCCACTTT.

This clone was detected only a few times. V usage is TRBV6-1 and J usage is TRBJ1-1, with D hard to call. The germline V gene has CDR1 MNHNS and CDR2 SASEGT. V was pared by 0 bases and J by 1 base, with 6 bases between. This CDR3 region has 14 residues. In nucleotides, the CDR3 is TGTGCCAGCAGTGAAGCGCGAGGGAACACTGAAGCTTTCTTT. This translates into CASSEARGNTEAFF.

The V gene is TRBV19, the J gene TRBJ1-4, with 10 bases aligning to TRBD1. Germline CDR1 is LNHDA and CDR2 is SQIVND (reference sequence). V was pared by 7 bases and J by 7 bases, with 12 bases of the junction left unmatched. The length of the CDR3 is 16 residues. CDR3 in DNA: TGTGCCAGTACTCGGCCGACAGGGGACAGGGGTGAAAAACTGTTTTTT. It specifies CASTRPTGDRGEKLFF.

The chain couples TRBV3-1 (or the pseudogene TRBV3-2) to TRBJ2-5; TRBD2 matches at 9 bases. The junction had 12 bases not matched to a gene; V was cut back by 3 bases and J by 10 bases. CDR1 and CDR2 (germline): LGHDT, YNNKEL (reference sequence). The CDR3 loop spans 15 amino acids. CDR3 bases: TGTGCCAGCAGCCACGCAGCGGGGGGACCTTCGGACCAGTACTTC. It specifies CASSHAAGGPSDQYF.